This is a list of T cell receptor beta chains from one sample in a study of human T cells and chemical hapten exposure. TCRdb redid the calling of the RACE reads with MiXCR, one entry per CDR3 protein. The sample yields tens of thousands of distinct CDR3 sequences, roughly 10% seen once. This specimen consisted of whole blood, obtained in connection with sensitization to the hapten diphenylcyclopropenone (DPC). These receptors all come from a woman aged 45-65 years with alopecia areata. Some clones in this sample may be carry-over from other donors' samples. Both conserved end residues are part of each CDR3. Each record gives: CDR3 DNA, CDR3 protein, V gene, D gene, J gene, clone size. The D gene is left open where the match is weak. Some rows mark clone size as missing; the rest say once, few, many or name a class of expanded clone.

cdr3_nt: TGTGCCAGCAGCTTAGGGACAGGGGCCGGCAATCAGCCCCAGCATTTT; cdr3_aa: CASSLGTGAGNQPQHF; v_call: TRBV7-6; d_call: TRBD1; j_call: TRBJ1-5; clone_size: -
cdr3_nt: TGTGCCAGCAGTGACCCGAGCTCCTACAATGAGCAGTTCTTC; cdr3_aa: CASSDPSSYNEQFF; v_call: TRBV28; d_call: -; j_call: TRBJ2-1; clone_size: -
cdr3_nt: TGTGCCAGCAGCCAAGAGGTCGGGTTTAATTCACCCCTCCACTTT; cdr3_aa: CASSQEVGFNSPLHF; v_call: TRBV3-1; d_call: -; j_call: TRBJ1-6; clone_size: -
cdr3_nt: TGTGCCAGCAGCCACCACCTCACTAGCGGGAGTAAAAATGAGCAGTTCTTC; cdr3_aa: CASSHHLTSGSKNEQFF; v_call: TRBV14; d_call: TRBD2; j_call: TRBJ2-1; clone_size: many
cdr3_nt: TGTGCCAGCAGTTACAGGGGGACCTACGAGCAGTACTTC; cdr3_aa: CASSYRGTYEQYF; v_call: TRBV12-3/TRBV12-4; d_call: TRBD1; j_call: TRBJ2-7; clone_size: -
cdr3_nt: TGTGCCAGCAATAAGCCGGGGACTATCTCCTACGAGCAGTACTTC; cdr3_aa: CASNKPGTISYEQYF; v_call: TRBV28; d_call: TRBD2; j_call: TRBJ2-7; clone_size: -
cdr3_nt: TGCAGCGTTGAAACGGTCCTAACCAGCACAGATACGCAGTATTTT; cdr3_aa: CSVETVLTSTDTQYF; v_call: TRBV29-1; d_call: -; j_call: TRBJ2-3; clone_size: many
cdr3_nt: TGTGCTAGCAGCTCACGGACAGGGGGAGAGACCCAGTACTTC; cdr3_aa: CASSSRTGGETQYF; v_call: TRBV7-7; d_call: TRBD1; j_call: TRBJ2-5; clone_size: -
cdr3_nt: TGTGCCAGCAGTTCACGGACGAGTAATTCACCCCTCCACTTT; cdr3_aa: CASSSRTSNSPLHF; v_call: TRBV6-2/TRBV6-3; d_call: -; j_call: TRBJ1-6; clone_size: many
cdr3_nt: TGTGCCAGCAGCCTTGGGCCAGGGCAAGGACAGCCCCAGCATTTT; cdr3_aa: CASSLGPGQGQPQHF; v_call: TRBV7-9; d_call: -; j_call: TRBJ1-5; clone_size: -
cdr3_nt: TGCAGTGCTAGAGAGGGACAGGGGTATCAGCCCCAGCATTTT; cdr3_aa: CSAREGQGYQPQHF; v_call: TRBV20-1; d_call: TRBD1; j_call: TRBJ1-5; clone_size: many
cdr3_nt: TGTGCCAGCAGCTCAGGGAGGTACAATGAGCAGTTCTTC; cdr3_aa: CASSSGRYNEQFF; v_call: TRBV12-3/TRBV12-4; d_call: -; j_call: TRBJ2-1; clone_size: -
cdr3_nt: TGCGCCAGCAGCACCGGACAGATCGCTGAAGCTTTCTTT; cdr3_aa: CASSTGQIAEAFF; v_call: TRBV5-1; d_call: -; j_call: TRBJ1-1; clone_size: few
cdr3_nt: TGTGCCAGCAGCCGAGCAGGCGGGGCCAACGTCCTGACTTTC; cdr3_aa: CASSRAGGANVLTF; v_call: TRBV11-2; d_call: -; j_call: TRBJ2-6; clone_size: many
cdr3_nt: TGTGCCAGCAGGGGGGTCTACACAGATACGCAGTATTTT; cdr3_aa: CASRGVYTDTQYF; v_call: TRBV6-1; d_call: -; j_call: TRBJ2-3; clone_size: few
cdr3_nt: TGTGCCAGCAGTAAATCGGGACAGGGGGCTACCGGGGAGCTGTTTTTT; cdr3_aa: CASSKSGQGATGELFF; v_call: TRBV5-4; d_call: TRBD1; j_call: TRBJ2-2; clone_size: -
cdr3_nt: TGTGCCAGCACCCATGTGGGGAGGGCGAACTATGGCTACACCTTC; cdr3_aa: CASTHVGRANYGYTF; v_call: TRBV7-9; d_call: -; j_call: TRBJ1-2; clone_size: -
cdr3_nt: TGTGCCAGCAGCTTACCGGGTGGTGAAGCTTTCTTT; cdr3_aa: CASSLPGGEAFF; v_call: TRBV11-2; d_call: -; j_call: TRBJ1-1; clone_size: many
cdr3_nt: TGTGCCAGCAGTTCACTAGCGGGAGCTGACGAGACCCAGTACTTC; cdr3_aa: CASSSLAGADETQYF; v_call: TRBV28; d_call: TRBD2; j_call: TRBJ2-5; clone_size: -
cdr3_nt: TGTGCCAGCAGCGAAGGGGGAAAGGGCGGCAATCAGCCCCAGCATTTT; cdr3_aa: CASSEGGKGGNQPQHF; v_call: TRBV6-2/TRBV6-3; d_call: -; j_call: TRBJ1-5; clone_size: many
cdr3_nt: TGTGCCAGCAGTACGACAGGGTCTAACTATGGCTACACCTTC; cdr3_aa: CASSTTGSNYGYTF; v_call: TRBV6-2/TRBV6-3; d_call: TRBD1; j_call: TRBJ1-2; clone_size: few
cdr3_nt: TGTGCCAGCAGTTTAACCGGGACAGGGGGCGCGGGCTATGGCTACACCTTC; cdr3_aa: CASSLTGTGGAGYGYTF; v_call: TRBV27; d_call: TRBD1; j_call: TRBJ1-2; clone_size: -
cdr3_nt: TGTGCCATCAGTAATAACAGGGGGTTGGATGAAAAACTGTTTTTT; cdr3_aa: CAISNNRGLDEKLFF; v_call: TRBV10-3; d_call: TRBD1; j_call: TRBJ1-4; clone_size: few
cdr3_nt: TGCGCCAGCAGCCGGGACAGCACTGAAGCTTTCTTT; cdr3_aa: CASSRDSTEAFF; v_call: TRBV5-1; d_call: TRBD1; j_call: TRBJ1-1; clone_size: many
cdr3_nt: TGTGCCAGCAGCTTAGATCGGGGTGCCGGGGAGCTGTTTTTT; cdr3_aa: CASSLDRGAGELFF; v_call: TRBV11-2; d_call: -; j_call: TRBJ2-2; clone_size: many
cdr3_nt: TGCGCCAGCAACCCCGCTGACAGTAGGAACATTCAGTACTTC; cdr3_aa: CASNPADSRNIQYF; v_call: TRBV4-1; d_call: -; j_call: TRBJ2-4; clone_size: -
cdr3_nt: TGTGCCAGCACGGCAGGGCTGGACTACGAGCAGTACTTC; cdr3_aa: CASTAGLDYEQYF; v_call: TRBV2; d_call: -; j_call: TRBJ2-7; clone_size: many
cdr3_nt: TGTGCCAGCAGCTCTCAGAGAGGGGGCGTAGGTGGCTACACCTTC; cdr3_aa: CASSSQRGGVGGYTF; v_call: TRBV3-1; d_call: TRBD1; j_call: TRBJ1-2; clone_size: many
cdr3_nt: TGCGCCAGCAGCGTCCCAACAGGGATCTACGAGCAGTACTTC; cdr3_aa: CASSVPTGIYEQYF; v_call: TRBV5-1; d_call: -; j_call: TRBJ2-7; clone_size: -
cdr3_nt: TGTGCCAGTAGCGAAGGGCCAGGGGGTAGCAATCAGCCCCAGCATTTT; cdr3_aa: CASSEGPGGSNQPQHF; v_call: TRBV19; d_call: TRBD1; j_call: TRBJ1-5; clone_size: few
cdr3_nt: TGTGCCAGCAGTTTACGGACAGCGAACACCGGGGAGCTGTTTTTT; cdr3_aa: CASSLRTANTGELFF; v_call: TRBV12-3/TRBV12-4; d_call: -; j_call: TRBJ2-2; clone_size: many
cdr3_nt: TGTGCCAGCAGCTTAACTACGGGCGGGGCCAACGTCCTGACTTTC; cdr3_aa: CASSLTTGGANVLTF; v_call: TRBV7-9; d_call: -; j_call: TRBJ2-6; clone_size: -
cdr3_nt: TGTGCCAGCAGTGATGGTTGGCAGGGGGCGAGGAGCTATGGCTACACCTTC; cdr3_aa: CASSDGWQGARSYGYTF; v_call: TRBV2; d_call: TRBD1; j_call: TRBJ1-2; clone_size: many
cdr3_nt: TGCAGCGTTGAAGATGGAGTCGGGTTCTTC; cdr3_aa: CSVEDGVGFF; v_call: TRBV29-1; d_call: -; j_call: TRBJ2-1; clone_size: -
cdr3_nt: TGTGCCAGCAGGGGGGACAGGGGATATAATTCACCCCTCCACTTT; cdr3_aa: CASRGDRGYNSPLHF; v_call: TRBV2; d_call: TRBD1; j_call: TRBJ1-6; clone_size: many
cdr3_nt: TGTGCCAGCACAGGAATTCGTTATGGCTACACCTTC; cdr3_aa: CASTGIRYGYTF; v_call: TRBV2; d_call: -; j_call: TRBJ1-2; clone_size: -
cdr3_nt: TGTGCCAGCAGTTACTCGTCGGGCTCGAACACTGAAGCTTTCTTT; cdr3_aa: CASSYSSGSNTEAFF; v_call: TRBV6-6; d_call: -; j_call: TRBJ1-1; clone_size: -
cdr3_nt: TGTGCCAGCAGCTTAGCCCTACAGGTCCCGTATGGCTACACCTTC; cdr3_aa: CASSLALQVPYGYTF; v_call: TRBV7-2; d_call: -; j_call: TRBJ1-2; clone_size: -
cdr3_nt: TGTGCCAGCAGCTTAGGTTGGTCCGTATACAATGAGCAGTTCTTC; cdr3_aa: CASSLGWSVYNEQFF; v_call: TRBV7-6; d_call: -; j_call: TRBJ2-1; clone_size: few
cdr3_nt: TGCGCCAGCAGCTTGGCGGCGGGGTCTGGCGAGCAGTACTTC; cdr3_aa: CASSLAAGSGEQYF; v_call: TRBV5-1; d_call: -; j_call: TRBJ2-7; clone_size: -
cdr3_nt: TGTGCCTGGAGGACGAAGAGCACAGATACGCAGTATTTT; cdr3_aa: CAWRTKSTDTQYF; v_call: TRBV30; d_call: -; j_call: TRBJ2-3; clone_size: few
cdr3_nt: TGTGCCAGTAGTGCTAGCGGGAGATTGGGCACCGGGGAGCTGTTTTTT; cdr3_aa: CASSASGRLGTGELFF; v_call: TRBV19; d_call: TRBD2; j_call: TRBJ2-2; clone_size: few
cdr3_nt: TGTGCCAGCTCACCTAGACAGGCCGACACAGATACGCAGTATTTT; cdr3_aa: CASSPRQADTDTQYF; v_call: TRBV18; d_call: -; j_call: TRBJ2-3; clone_size: -
cdr3_nt: TGTGCCAGCACCCGACAGGGCCATCTGTCCACCTTC; cdr3_aa: CASTRQGHLSTF; v_call: TRBV28; d_call: TRBD1; j_call: TRBJ1-2; clone_size: few
cdr3_nt: TGCAGTGCCAGACAACTAGCGGGATCCTACAATGAGCAGTTCTTC; cdr3_aa: CSARQLAGSYNEQFF; v_call: TRBV20-1; d_call: TRBD2; j_call: TRBJ2-1; clone_size: -
cdr3_nt: TGTGCCTGGCAGCCGGGTCGCACAGATACGCAGTATTTT; cdr3_aa: CAWQPGRTDTQYF; v_call: TRBV30; d_call: -; j_call: TRBJ2-3; clone_size: -
cdr3_nt: TGTGCCAGCAGAACCGGGACAGGGCGGAACACTGAAGCTTTCTTT; cdr3_aa: CASRTGTGRNTEAFF; v_call: TRBV6-2/TRBV6-3; d_call: TRBD1; j_call: TRBJ1-1; clone_size: -
cdr3_nt: TGCAGTGCATACACAGGGGGCGGCACTGAAGCTTTCTTT; cdr3_aa: CSAYTGGGTEAFF; v_call: TRBV20-1; d_call: TRBD1; j_call: TRBJ1-1; clone_size: few
cdr3_nt: TGTGCCAGCAGTCCTAGCGGGGGTAACGGCAATGAGCAGTTCTTC; cdr3_aa: CASSPSGGNGNEQFF; v_call: TRBV6-5; d_call: TRBD2; j_call: TRBJ2-1; clone_size: -
cdr3_nt: TGTGCCAGCAGCCAAGATTCCGGGGGTGGGCGTAATTCACCCCTCCACTTT; cdr3_aa: CASSQDSGGGRNSPLHF; v_call: TRBV3-1; d_call: -; j_call: TRBJ1-6; clone_size: -
cdr3_nt: TGTGCCAGCAGTTTGTCAGTCGGTGGAAACACCATATATTTT; cdr3_aa: CASSLSVGGNTIYF; v_call: TRBV28; d_call: -; j_call: TRBJ1-3; clone_size: many
cdr3_nt: TGTGCCAGCAGTTTCCGAGGGGACAGGGGGTCGAATGAGCAGTTCTTC; cdr3_aa: CASSFRGDRGSNEQFF; v_call: TRBV5-5; d_call: TRBD1; j_call: TRBJ2-1; clone_size: many
cdr3_nt: TGTGCCAGCAGCTTGCCAGGGGACTATGGCTACACCTTC; cdr3_aa: CASSLPGDYGYTF; v_call: TRBV5-6; d_call: -; j_call: TRBJ1-2; clone_size: few
cdr3_nt: TGTGCCAGCAGCTTAATCCAGAACTATGGCTACACCTTC; cdr3_aa: CASSLIQNYGYTF; v_call: TRBV7-9; d_call: -; j_call: TRBJ1-2; clone_size: many
cdr3_nt: TGTGCCAGCTCACGACGGGAGGGCCGGAATGAGCAGTTCTTC; cdr3_aa: CASSRREGRNEQFF; v_call: TRBV18; d_call: TRBD2; j_call: TRBJ2-1; clone_size: many
cdr3_nt: TGTGCCAGCAGCCCCGGAGGGGTGACTAATGAAAAACTGTTTTTT; cdr3_aa: CASSPGGVTNEKLFF; v_call: TRBV3-1; d_call: -; j_call: TRBJ1-4; clone_size: many
cdr3_nt: TGTGCCAGCAGCCCCACCTTCGACAGGGAGCAGTACTTC; cdr3_aa: CASSPTFDREQYF; v_call: TRBV3-1; d_call: -; j_call: TRBJ2-7; clone_size: many
cdr3_nt: TGCAGTGCGCGGCCGGACTCGGAGCAGTACTTC; cdr3_aa: CSARPDSEQYF; v_call: TRBV20-1; d_call: -; j_call: TRBJ2-7; clone_size: many
cdr3_nt: TGTGCCAGCATTGGTCAGGGTTATCAGCCCCAGCATTTT; cdr3_aa: CASIGQGYQPQHF; v_call: TRBV27; d_call: -; j_call: TRBJ1-5; clone_size: many